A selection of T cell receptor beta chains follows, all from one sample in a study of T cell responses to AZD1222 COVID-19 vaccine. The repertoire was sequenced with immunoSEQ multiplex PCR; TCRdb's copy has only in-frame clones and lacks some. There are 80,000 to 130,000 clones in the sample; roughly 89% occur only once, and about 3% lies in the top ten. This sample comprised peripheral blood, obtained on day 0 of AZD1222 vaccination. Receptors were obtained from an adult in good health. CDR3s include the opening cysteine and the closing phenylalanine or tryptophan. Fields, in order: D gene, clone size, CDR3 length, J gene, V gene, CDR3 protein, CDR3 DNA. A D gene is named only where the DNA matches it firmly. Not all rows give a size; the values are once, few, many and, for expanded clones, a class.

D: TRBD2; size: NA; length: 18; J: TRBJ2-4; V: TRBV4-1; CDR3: CASSQLPNSGVGKNIQYF; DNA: TGCGCCAGCAGCCAACTTCCAAACAGCGGGGTGGGCAAAAACATTCAGTACTTC
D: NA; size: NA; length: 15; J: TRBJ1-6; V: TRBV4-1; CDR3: CASSQVGDSVSPLHF; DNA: TGCGCCAGCAGCCAAGTAGGAGACAGCGTTTCACCCCTCCACTTT
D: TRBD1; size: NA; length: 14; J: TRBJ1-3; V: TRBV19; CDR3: CATEQGLTGNTIYF; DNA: TGTGCCACCGAACAGGGGCTAACTGGAAACACCATATATTTT
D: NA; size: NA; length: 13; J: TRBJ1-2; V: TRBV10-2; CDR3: CASSDSPWGGYTF; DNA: TGCGCCAGCAGTGATAGCCCCTGGGGTGGCTACACCTTC
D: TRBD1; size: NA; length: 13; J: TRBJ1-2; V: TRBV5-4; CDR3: CASSFGTGFGYTF; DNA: TGTGCCAGCAGCTTCGGGACAGGGTTTGGCTACACCTTC
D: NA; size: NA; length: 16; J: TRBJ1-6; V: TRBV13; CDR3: CASSAQGHSYNSPLHF; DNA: TGTGCCAGCAGCGCCCAGGGGCACTCCTATAATTCACCCCTCCACTTT
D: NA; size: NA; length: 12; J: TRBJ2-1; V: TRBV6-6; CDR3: CASSYRGGEQFF; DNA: TGTGCCAGCAGTTATCGGGGAGGTGAGCAGTTCTTC
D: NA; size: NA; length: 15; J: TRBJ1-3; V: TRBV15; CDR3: CATSRSTRSGNTIYF; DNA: TGTGCCACCAGCAGATCCACTCGCTCTGGAAACACCATATATTTT
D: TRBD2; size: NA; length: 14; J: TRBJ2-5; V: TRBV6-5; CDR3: CATGLAGGPETQYF; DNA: TGTGCCACGGGACTAGCGGGAGGCCCAGAGACCCAGTACTTC
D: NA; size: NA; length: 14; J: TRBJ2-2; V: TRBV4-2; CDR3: CASNRGGVSGELFF; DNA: TGTGCAAGCAATAGGGGTGGGGTATCCGGGGAGCTGTTTTTT
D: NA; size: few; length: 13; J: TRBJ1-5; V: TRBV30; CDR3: CAWSVNRDQPQHF; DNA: TGTGCCTGGAGTGTAAACAGAGATCAGCCCCAGCATTTT
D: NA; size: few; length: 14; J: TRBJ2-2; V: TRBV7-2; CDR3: CASSLKRPTGELFF; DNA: TGTGCCAGCAGCTTAAAGAGGCCCACCGGGGAGCTGTTTTTT
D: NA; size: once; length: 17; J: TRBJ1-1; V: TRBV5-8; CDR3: CASSLAPRRRVNTEAFF; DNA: TGTGCCAGCAGCTTGGCCCCCCGGCGGCGGGTGAACACTGAAGCTTTCTTT
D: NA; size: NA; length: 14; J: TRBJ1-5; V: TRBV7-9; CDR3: CASSLVGANQPQHF; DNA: TGTGCCAGCAGCTTAGTAGGGGCCAATCAGCCCCAGCATTTT
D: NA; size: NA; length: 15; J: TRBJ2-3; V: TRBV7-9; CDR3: CASLPPELHTDTQYF; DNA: TGTGCCAGCTTGCCACCCGAACTTCACACAGATACGCAGTATTTT
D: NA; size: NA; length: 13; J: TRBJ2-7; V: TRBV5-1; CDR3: CASSFGSSYEQYF; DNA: TGCGCCAGCAGCTTCGGGTCCTCCTACGAGCAGTACTTC
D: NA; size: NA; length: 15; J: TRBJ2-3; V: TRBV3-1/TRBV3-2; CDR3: CASSQDESGPDTQYF; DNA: TGTGCCAGCAGCCAAGACGAGAGTGGACCAGATACGCAGTATTTT
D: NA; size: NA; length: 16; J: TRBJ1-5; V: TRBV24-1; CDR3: CATSDAGITSNQPQHF; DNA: TGTGCCACCAGTGATGCAGGTATAACAAGCAATCAGCCCCAGCATTTT
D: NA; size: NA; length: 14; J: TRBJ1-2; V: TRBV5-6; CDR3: CASSFYRKIYGYTF; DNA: TGTGCCAGCAGCTTTTACAGGAAAATCTATGGCTACACCTTC
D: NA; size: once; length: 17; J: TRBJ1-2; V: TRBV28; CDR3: CASSLQGDRRVNYGYTF; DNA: TGTGCCAGCAGTTTACAGGGAGACAGGCGGGTTAACTATGGCTACACCTTC
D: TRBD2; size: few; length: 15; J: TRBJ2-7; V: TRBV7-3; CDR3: CASSLGTSRTYEQYF; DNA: TGTGCCAGCAGCTTGGGGACTAGCAGGACCTACGAGCAGTACTTC
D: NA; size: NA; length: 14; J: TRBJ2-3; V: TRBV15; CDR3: CATSRVLATDTQYF; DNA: TGTGCCACCAGCAGAGTATTAGCGACAGATACGCAGTATTTT
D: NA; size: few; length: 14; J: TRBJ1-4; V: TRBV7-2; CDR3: CASSPGLPNEKLFF; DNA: TGTGCCAGCAGCCCAGGGCTTCCTAATGAAAAACTGTTTTTT
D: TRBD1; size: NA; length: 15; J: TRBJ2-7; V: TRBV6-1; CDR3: CASSELQGAAYEQYF; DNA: TGTGCCAGCAGTGAACTGCAGGGGGCTGCCTACGAGCAGTACTTC
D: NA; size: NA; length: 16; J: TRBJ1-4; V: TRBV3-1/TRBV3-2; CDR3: CASSQVGGQLGEKLFF; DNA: TGTGCCAGCAGCCAAGTAGGAGGACAGCTTGGAGAAAAACTGTTTTTT
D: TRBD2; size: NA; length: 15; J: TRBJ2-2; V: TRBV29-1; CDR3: CSVEGTSGGSGELFF; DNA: TGCAGCGTTGAAGGCACTAGCGGGGGGTCCGGGGAGCTGTTTTTT
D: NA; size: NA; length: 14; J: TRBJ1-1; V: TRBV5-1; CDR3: CASSFGQLSTEAFF; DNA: TGCGCCAGCAGCTTCGGACAGTTGAGCACTGAAGCTTTCTTT
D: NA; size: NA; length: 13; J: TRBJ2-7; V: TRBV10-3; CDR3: CAISRQSSYEQYF; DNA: TGTGCCATCAGCCGACAGAGCTCCTACGAGCAGTACTTC
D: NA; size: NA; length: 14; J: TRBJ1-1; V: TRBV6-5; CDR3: CASGRDGALPGAFF; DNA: TGTGCCAGCGGTCGGGATGGGGCTCTCCCGGGGGCTTTCTTT
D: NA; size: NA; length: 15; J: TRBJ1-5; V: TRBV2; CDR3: CASSPRRGSNQPQHF; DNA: TGTGCCAGCAGTCCGAGGAGGGGTAGCAATCAGCCCCAGCATTTT
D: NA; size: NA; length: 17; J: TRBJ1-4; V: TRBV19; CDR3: CASSIQGRGSTNEKLFF; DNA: TGTGCCAGTAGTATCCAGGGTAGAGGTTCGACTAATGAAAAACTGTTTTTT
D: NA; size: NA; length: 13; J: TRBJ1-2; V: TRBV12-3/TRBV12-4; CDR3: CASTFRGGYGYTF; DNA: TGTGCCAGCACCTTTCGGGGGGGCTATGGCTACACCTTC